What follows describes a single TCR beta chain. Germline V gene sequence: CDR1 KGHSH, CDR2 LQKENI. The J segment lost 0 bases and the V segment lost 1 base, leaving 3 bases of the junction unmatched. This CDR3 has 15 residues. In the study's own analysis: Amplification of reference gene primers was used by the study to estimate nucleated cell counts. Using immunoSEQ multiplex PCR, the repertoire was profiled, and TCRdb retains in-frame clones only, with some absent. V and J calls plus clone size are reproduced from that table; the DNA served to infer D and trimming. In the table there are fewer than 250,000 clones, approximately 83% of which are singletons. This entry comes from a study of blood T cell repertoires in COVID-19. Study-wide background: Donors in the United States, Italy and Spain gave samples during acute or convalescent COVID-19. Nucleic acid was either cDNA or gDNA, and it came from T cells, B-cell-depleted T cells, or PBMCs.

Participants reported their clinical history, and cohort assignment relied on those reports. The chain is built from TRBV18 and TRBJ2-7, with 7 nucleotides matching TRBD1. The sample taken for sequencing was PBMCs or T cells enriched from blood (not recorded which). The receptor comes from a woman between 40 and 50 years old with acute COVID-19. CDR3 sequence reads: CASSPRQGTSYEQYF. The CDR3 nucleotides are TGTGCCAGCTCACCACGACAGGGAACCTCCTACGAGCAGTACTTC.